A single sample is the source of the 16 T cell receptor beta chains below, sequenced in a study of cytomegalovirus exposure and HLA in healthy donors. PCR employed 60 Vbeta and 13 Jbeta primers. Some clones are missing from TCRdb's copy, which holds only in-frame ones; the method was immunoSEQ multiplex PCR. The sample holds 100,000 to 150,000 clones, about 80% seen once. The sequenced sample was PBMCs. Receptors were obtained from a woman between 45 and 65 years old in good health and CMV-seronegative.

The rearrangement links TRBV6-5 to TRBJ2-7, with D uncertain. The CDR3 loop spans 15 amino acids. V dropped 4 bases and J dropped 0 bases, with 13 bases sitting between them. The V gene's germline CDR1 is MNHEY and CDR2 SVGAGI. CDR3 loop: CASSSPSRLSYEQYF. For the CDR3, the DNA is TGTGCCAGCAGTTCCCCTAGTCGCCTCTCCTACGAGCAGTACTTC.

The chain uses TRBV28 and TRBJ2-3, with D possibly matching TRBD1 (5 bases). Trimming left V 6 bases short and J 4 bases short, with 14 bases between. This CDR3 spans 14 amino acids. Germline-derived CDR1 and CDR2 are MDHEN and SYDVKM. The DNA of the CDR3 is TGTGCCAGCAGCTCCCAAAGGGGTGCAGATACGCAGTATTTT. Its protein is CASSSQRGADTQYF.

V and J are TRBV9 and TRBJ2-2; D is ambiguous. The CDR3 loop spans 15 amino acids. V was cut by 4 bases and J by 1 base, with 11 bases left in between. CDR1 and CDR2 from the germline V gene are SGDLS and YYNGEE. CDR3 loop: CASSPTGGNTGELFF. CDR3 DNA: TGTGCCAGCAGCCCAACTGGTGGGAACACCGGGGAGCTGTTTTTT. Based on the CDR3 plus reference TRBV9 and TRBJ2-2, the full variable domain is DSGVTQTPKHLITATGQRVTLRCSPRSGDLSVYWYQQSLDQGLQFLIQYYNGEERAKGNILERFSAQQFPDLHSELNLSSLELGDSALYFCASSPTGGNTGELFFGEGSRLTVL.

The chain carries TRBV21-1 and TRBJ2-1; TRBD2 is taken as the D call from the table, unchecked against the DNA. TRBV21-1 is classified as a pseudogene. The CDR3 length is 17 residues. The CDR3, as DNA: TGTGCCGGACCGGGTCTAGCGGGAGTAAGATCCTACAATGAGCAGTTCTTC. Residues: CAGPGLAGVRSYNEQFF.

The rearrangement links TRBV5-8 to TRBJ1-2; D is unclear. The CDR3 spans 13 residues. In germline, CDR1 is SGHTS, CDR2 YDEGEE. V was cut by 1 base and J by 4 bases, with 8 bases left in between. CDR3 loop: CASSLSAAYGYTF. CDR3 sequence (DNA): TGTGCCAGCAGCTTGTCGGCGGCCTATGGCTACACCTTC.

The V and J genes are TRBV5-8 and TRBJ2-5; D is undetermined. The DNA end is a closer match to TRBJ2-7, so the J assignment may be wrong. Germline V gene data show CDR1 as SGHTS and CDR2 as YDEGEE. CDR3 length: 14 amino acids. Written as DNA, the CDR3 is TGTGCCAGCAGCTTAGTGTCGGACGACTACGAGCAGTACTTC. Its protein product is CASSLVSDDYEQYF.

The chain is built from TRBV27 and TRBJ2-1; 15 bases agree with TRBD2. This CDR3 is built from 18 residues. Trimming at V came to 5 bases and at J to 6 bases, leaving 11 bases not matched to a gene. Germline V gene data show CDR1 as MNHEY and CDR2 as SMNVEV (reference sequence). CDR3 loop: CASSGWTSGRAGVNEQFF. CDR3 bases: TGTGCCAGCAGTGGATGGACTAGCGGGAGGGCCGGGGTCAATGAGCAGTTCTTC.

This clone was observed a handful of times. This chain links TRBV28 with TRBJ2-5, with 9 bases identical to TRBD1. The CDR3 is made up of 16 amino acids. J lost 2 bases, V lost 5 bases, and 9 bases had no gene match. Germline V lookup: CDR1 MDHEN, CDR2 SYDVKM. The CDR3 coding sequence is TGTGCCAGCAGTCTCCTCGGGACAGGGCCGCAAGAGACCCAGTACTTC. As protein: CASSLLGTGPQETQYF.

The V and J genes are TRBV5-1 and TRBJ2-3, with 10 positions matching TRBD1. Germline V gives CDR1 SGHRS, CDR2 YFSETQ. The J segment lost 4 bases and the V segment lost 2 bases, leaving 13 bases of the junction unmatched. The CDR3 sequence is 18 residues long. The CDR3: CASSFLPTGGDVSDTQYF. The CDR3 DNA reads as TGCGCCAGCAGCTTCCTGCCGACAGGGGGCGATGTGTCAGATACGCAGTATTTT.

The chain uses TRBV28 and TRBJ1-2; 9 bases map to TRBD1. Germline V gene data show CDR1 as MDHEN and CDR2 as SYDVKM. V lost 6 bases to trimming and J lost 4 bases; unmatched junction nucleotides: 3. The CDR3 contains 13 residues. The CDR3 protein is CASRATGGYGYTF. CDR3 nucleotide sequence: TGTGCCAGCAGAGCGACAGGGGGCTATGGCTACACCTTC.

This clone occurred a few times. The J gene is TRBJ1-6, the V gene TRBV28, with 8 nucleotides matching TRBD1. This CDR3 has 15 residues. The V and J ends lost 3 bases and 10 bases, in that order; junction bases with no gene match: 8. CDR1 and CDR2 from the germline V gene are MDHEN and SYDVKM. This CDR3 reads CASSFRDRWGSPLHF. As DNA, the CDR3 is TGTGCCAGCAGTTTTCGGGACAGGTGGGGGTCACCCCTCCACTTT.

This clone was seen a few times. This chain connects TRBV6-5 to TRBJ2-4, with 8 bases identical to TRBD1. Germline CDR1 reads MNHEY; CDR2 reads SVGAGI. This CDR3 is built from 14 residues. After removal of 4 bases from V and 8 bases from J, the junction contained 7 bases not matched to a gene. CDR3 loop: CASSLDRGSDIQYF. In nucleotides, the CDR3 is TGTGCCAGCAGTTTAGACAGGGGATCGGACATTCAGTACTTC.

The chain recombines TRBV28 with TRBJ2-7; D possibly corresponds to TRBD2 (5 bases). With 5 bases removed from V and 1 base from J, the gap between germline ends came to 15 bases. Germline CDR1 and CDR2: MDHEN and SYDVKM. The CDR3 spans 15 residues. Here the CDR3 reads CASSPEARFSYEQYF. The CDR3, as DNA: TGTGCCAGCAGTCCGGAGGCCCGCTTTTCCTACGAGCAGTACTTC.

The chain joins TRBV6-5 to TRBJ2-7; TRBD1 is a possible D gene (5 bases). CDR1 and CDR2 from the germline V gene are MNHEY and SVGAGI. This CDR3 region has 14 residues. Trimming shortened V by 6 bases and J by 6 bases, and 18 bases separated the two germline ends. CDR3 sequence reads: CASSPDMIGGEQYF. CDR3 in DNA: TGTGCCAGCAGCCCGGACATGATTGGTGGCGAGCAGTACTTC.

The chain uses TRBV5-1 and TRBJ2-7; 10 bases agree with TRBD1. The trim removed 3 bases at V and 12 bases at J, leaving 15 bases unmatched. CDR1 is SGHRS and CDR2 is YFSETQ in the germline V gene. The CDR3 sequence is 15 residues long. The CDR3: CASSSTGQGFQLWYF. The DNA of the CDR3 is TGCGCCAGCAGCTCCACGGGACAGGGGTTTCAGCTATGGTACTTC.

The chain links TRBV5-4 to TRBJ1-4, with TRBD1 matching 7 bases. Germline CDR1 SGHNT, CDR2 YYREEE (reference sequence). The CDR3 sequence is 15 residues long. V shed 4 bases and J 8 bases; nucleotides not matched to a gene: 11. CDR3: CASSALGTEGEKLFF. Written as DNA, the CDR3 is TGTGCCAGCAGCGCGCTTGGGACAGAAGGCGAAAAACTGTTTTTT.